This T cell receptor beta chain appears in the sequencing data of a study of T cell responses to AZD1222 COVID-19 vaccine. Study-wide results and caveats: Spike-wide coverage was observed for vaccine-associated CD4 TCRs, with dominant responses at 160-218 and 743-854.

Sequencing was performed with immunoSEQ multiplex PCR; in TCRdb, only in-frame clones are kept and a portion is missing. The sample has over 120,000 clones; around 90% are singletons. This clone was picked up one time. The antigen remains undetermined. The junction had 16 bases not matched to a gene; V was cut back by 5 bases and J by 6 bases. Germline V gene data show CDR1 as MNHEY and CDR2 as SMNVEV (reference sequence). The CDR3 is made up of 17 amino acids. This sequence joins TRBV27 and TRBJ1-5, with 7 bases identical to TRBD1. The TCR originated in an adult in good health. Sample: peripheral blood, taken on day 0 of AZD1222 vaccination. The CDR3 DNA sequence: TGTGCCAGCAGTAAAAGGGGAACAGGGGACAGCGGTCAGCCCCAGCATTTT. Its translation: CASSKRGTGDSGQPQHF.